This is a list of T cell receptor beta chains from one sample in a study of cytomegalovirus exposure and HLA in healthy donors. TCRdb's copy holds only in-frame clones and misses some; the assay was immunoSEQ multiplex PCR. The sample has some 110,000 clones, about 80% seen once; the top ten hold approximately 5%. The sample consisted of PBMCs. These receptors were obtained from a woman between 18 and 29 years old in good health and CMV-seropositive. CDR3s include the opening cysteine and the closing phenylalanine or tryptophan.

TRBJ2-1,TRBV7-2,CASSSPVAGESSYNEQFF
TRBJ2-1,TRBV30,CAWSVPDRYNEQFF
TRBJ2-2,TRBV2,CASSDGFTGELFF
TRBJ1-4,TRBV30,CAFPLRARREKLFF
TRBJ1-1,TRBV30,CAWSGQPNTEAFF
TRBJ2-7,TRBV6-1,CASRPQDYEQYF
TRBJ2-7,TRBV28,CASSLVNEQYF
TRBJ1-1,TRBV20-1,CSARPVFQAFF
TRBJ2-7,TRBV6-5,CASSYSNRGFNEQYF
TRBJ2-3,TRBV30,CAWMEGYGSYDTQYF
TRBJ1-6,TRBV9,CASSMGGRDNSPLHF
TRBJ1-2,TRBV19,CASIAGYGYTF
TRBJ2-7,TRBV30,CAWSSSGSYEQYF
NA,TRBV7-9,CASSSQADYEQYF
TRBJ1-5,TRBV28,CASSLPQGANQPQHF
TRBJ1-5,TRBV10-3,CAISRDRDNQPQHF
TRBJ2-5,TRBV28,CAAYPEGEYQETQYF
TRBJ2-5,TRBV19,CASSIGRSSQETQYF
TRBJ1-1,TRBV18,CASSPQGTEAFF
TRBJ1-1,TRBV30,CAWRGQGYTEAFF
TRBJ2-3,TRBV28,CASSPTSGKSTDTQYF
TRBJ1-1,TRBV29-1,CSGKTGVTNTEAFF
TRBJ1-2,TRBV28,CASSGPGTGVWYGYTF
TRBJ1-1,TRBV6-1,CASSEEGLRGRWSEAFF
TRBJ2-1,TRBV9,CASSSSGGWNEQFF
TRBJ1-4,TRBV7-6,CASSLGTGPEKLFF
TRBJ2-5,TRBV7-7,CASSLGGLEETQYF
TRBJ1-5,TRBV5-1,CASSLGGAPSQPQHF
TRBJ2-1,TRBV28,CASSLSLAASSYNEQFF
TRBJ2-7,TRBV6-5,CASSYSGTSGSQQYF
TRBJ1-2,TRBV28,CASWTGDNYGYTF
TRBJ2-1,TRBV12-5,CASGLEPGSKFF
TRBJ2-1,TRBV19,CASSIAGTNNEQFF
TRBJ2-6,TRBV27,CASSFGGSPTPGANVLTF
TRBJ2-3,TRBV29-1,CSVPGLAGGGGPDTQYF
TRBJ1-4,TRBV28,CASSLVGRGEKLFF
TRBJ2-7,TRBV12-5,CASGPRDRGDGEQYF
TRBJ1-1,TRBV10-3,CATWDREYGTEAFF
TRBJ2-2,TRBV7-6,CASSSRGGYTGELFF
TRBJ1-1,TRBV7-9,CASSPQGGNTEAFF
TRBJ2-7,TRBV28,CASSFKGGGNLYEQYF
TRBJ1-6,TRBV27,CASSVYRQGATNSPLHF
TRBJ1-1,TRBV4-2,CASSPEVGALNTEAFF
TRBJ1-2,TRBV6-6,CASSPSGGEVNYGYTF
TRBJ1-5,TRBV28,CASTAPHNAGGYSNQPQHF
TRBJ1-4,TRBV7-9,CASSPTGEGREKLFF
TRBJ1-1,TRBV2,CATPGQGKRTEAFF
TRBJ1-5,TRBV19,CASSIGQYSNQPQHF
TRBJ2-7,TRBV5-6,CASSGQTRPHEQYF
TRBJ2-6,TRBV28,CASSLQGGANVLTF
TRBJ2-1,TRBV5-1,CASSTGDRGVEQFF
TRBJ1-2,TRBV11-2,CASSLVEGQGYGYTF